This TCR beta chain was identified in a study of T-cell memory formation after mild COVID-19 (dated by TCRdb to the early 2020s). In terms of the full investigation: TCR sequence clusters from the two donors were found to be largely donor specific. Two young, previously healthy adult volunteers made up the cohort, one male and one female. In two donors, T-cell clones that expanded and contracted after mild COVID-19 were followed by sequencing TCRalpha and TCRbeta repertoires longitudinally.

Ficoll-Paque density gradient centrifugation was the method used to isolate PBMCs. The trim is 4 bases for V and 0 bases for J, with a gap of 11 bases between the germline ends. Via the germline V gene (reference sequence), CDR1 is LNHDA and CDR2 SQIVND. The CDR3 sequence holds 15 residues, the cysteine and phenylalanine included. Just the 45-base CDR3 DNA is kept, in frame starting at base 1. The sample was run on an Illumina NovaSeq 6000. Using 5'RACE with constant-segment primers, TCRalpha and TCRbeta cDNA libraries were constructed, with sample barcodes and unique molecular identifiers added in the process. Trizol reagent was used to extract RNA from every sample. Amplification of the libraries took two PCR steps, and the second step added a second sample barcode plus Illumina TruSeq adapters. The libraries were sequenced on an Illumina NovaSeq using 2 x 150 bp paired-end reads. The original pipeline was this. Demultiplexing of reads and collapsing into UMI-guided consensus sequences were performed with migec v1.2.7. Using mixcr v2.1.11, UMI consensuses were aligned to TRA and TRB V and J templates and then assembled into clonotypes. A clonotype was counted as expanded or contracted only if both edgeR and NoisET called the change significant, with noise models trained on biological replicates. edgeR calls used a false discovery rate-adjusted p below 0.01 and a log2 fold-change threshold of 1. As an exploratory analysis of dynamics, max-normalized trajectories of the 1000 most abundant clonotypes were examined with PCA combined with hierarchical clustering. Each responding clone was given a CD4 or CD8 phenotype based on the CD4+ and CD8+ repertoires, which had been sequenced separately. TCRdb applied fastp at Q25 and MiXCR to the public reads, then kept only in-frame beta chains. Every CDR3 protein is listed once, alongside the most common genes and DNA of its rows. The V and J calls were not made by the authors but by TCRdb's processing. This sample gives under 250,000 distinct CDR3 sequences in total; approximately 9% of them show up just once. Jointly, the top ten make up 22% of the sample.

Results the study describes overall, beyond this receptor: The study included only a couple of mild cases, and larger cohorts that include severe cases with pre-infection samples were judged to be necessary. SARS-CoV-2 specificity of the second-wave clones peaking on day 37 was not confirmed. Some responding clones were detected in pre-infection memory, suggesting pre-existing cross-reactive memory T cells joined the SARS-CoV-2 response. Clones contracting from day 15 to 85 had balanced CD4/CD8 phenotypes, while a second wave expanding from day 15 to 37 was biased towards CD4+. Contracting CD4+ clones were found mainly in CM and EM memory subsets, while CD8+ clones were enriched in EMRA.

This clonotype was picked up a small number of times. Its binding antigen is unknown. No much larger clone exists at a distance of one base, and base qualities are not known. The sequence is built from TRBV19 and TRBJ2-3; D gene: possibly TRBD1, on 6 matching bases. Input material: PBMCs or a T cell subset sorted from them (not recorded which). The source is a young man who had mild COVID-19 (a few samples of this study predate the infection). The sample titles of this study are shuffled in the database, so cell type and time point are left out; the donor was told from shared clones. The sequenced DNA is TGTGCCAGTAGTAGGGGGCTCCCTAGCACAGATACGCAGTATTTT. Its translation is CASSRGLPSTDTQYF.